This is a list of T cell receptor beta chains from one sample in a study of cytomegalovirus exposure and HLA in healthy donors. The protocol was immunoSEQ multiplex PCR, while the TCRdb copy is restricted to in-frame clones and leaves out a portion. The table has around 300,000 clones, 87% seen once. The sequenced sample consisted of PBMCs. The origin of the receptors is a woman under 40 in good health and CMV-seropositive. CDR3s include the opening cysteine and the closing phenylalanine or tryptophan. Size is stated for part of the rows, as once, few or many counts, or as a class when the clone is expanded.

CDR3 protein	V gene	J gene	clone size
CASSFRLAGHEQYF	TRBV27	TRBJ2-7	-
CASSPTGEGETQYF	TRBV18	TRBJ2-5	-
CASSLRVDIQYF	TRBV11-2	TRBJ2-4	-
CATAGIASDGYTF	TRBV15	TRBJ1-2	-
CASSRGTGNTGELFF	TRBV5-1	TRBJ2-2	-
CASSLATRANTEAFF	TRBV5-6	TRBJ1-1	-
CASSESAPRNQPQHF	TRBV6-1	TRBJ1-5	-
CASSLRPSRGMASGANVLTF	TRBV28	TRBJ2-6	-
CAAFRGSTEAFF	TRBV28	TRBJ1-1	-
CASSLTGMGYGYTF	TRBV7-6	TRBJ1-2	-
CASSSGTNQPQHF	TRBV9	TRBJ1-5	-
CAYRQGPYEQYF	TRBV30	TRBJ2-7	once
CSVAPRGRYEQYF	TRBV29-1	TRBJ2-7	-
CASSLASGRKDTQYF	TRBV5-4	TRBJ2-3	-
CASSRTTLAGVEETQYF	TRBV2	TRBJ2-5	-
CAWRFWRGQGGSYEQYF	TRBV30	TRBJ2-7	-
CAWSSGHNQPQHF	TRBV30	TRBJ1-5	-